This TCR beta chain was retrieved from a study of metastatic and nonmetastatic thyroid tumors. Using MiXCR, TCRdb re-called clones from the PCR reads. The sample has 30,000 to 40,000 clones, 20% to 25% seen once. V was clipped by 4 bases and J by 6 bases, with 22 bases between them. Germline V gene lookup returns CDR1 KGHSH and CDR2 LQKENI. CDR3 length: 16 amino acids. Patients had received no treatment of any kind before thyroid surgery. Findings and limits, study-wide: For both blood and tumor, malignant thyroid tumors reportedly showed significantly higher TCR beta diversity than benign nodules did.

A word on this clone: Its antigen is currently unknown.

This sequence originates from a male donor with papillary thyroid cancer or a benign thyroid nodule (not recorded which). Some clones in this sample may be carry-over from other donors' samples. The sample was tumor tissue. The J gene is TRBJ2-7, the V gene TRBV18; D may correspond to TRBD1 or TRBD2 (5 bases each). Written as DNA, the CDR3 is TGTGCCAGCTCACTTCTCTCCGGGGTCAGGGAGTGCGAGCAGTACTTC. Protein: CASSLLSGVRECEQYF. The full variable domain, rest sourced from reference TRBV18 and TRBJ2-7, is NAGVMQNPRHLVRRRGQEARLRCSPMKGHSHVYWYRQLPEEGLKFMVYLQKENIIDESGMPKERFSAEFPKEGPSILRIQQVVRGDSAAYFCASSLLSGVRECEQYFGPGTRLTVT.